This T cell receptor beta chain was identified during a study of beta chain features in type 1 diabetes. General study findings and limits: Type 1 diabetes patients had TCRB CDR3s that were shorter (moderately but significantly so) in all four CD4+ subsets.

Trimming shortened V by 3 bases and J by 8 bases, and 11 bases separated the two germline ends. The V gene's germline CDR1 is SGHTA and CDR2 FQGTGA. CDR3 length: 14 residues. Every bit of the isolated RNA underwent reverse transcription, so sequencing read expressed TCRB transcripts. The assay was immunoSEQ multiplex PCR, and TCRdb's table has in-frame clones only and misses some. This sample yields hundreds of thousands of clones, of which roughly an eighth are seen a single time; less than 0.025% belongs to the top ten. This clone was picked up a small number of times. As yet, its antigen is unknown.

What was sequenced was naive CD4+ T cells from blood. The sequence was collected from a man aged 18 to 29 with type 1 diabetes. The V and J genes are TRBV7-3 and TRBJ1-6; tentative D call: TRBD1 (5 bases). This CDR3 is CASSLGGMDSPLHF. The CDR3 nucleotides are TGTGCCAGCAGCTTGGGGGGTATGGATTCACCCCTCCACTTT.